This T cell receptor beta chain was sequenced for a study of blood T cell repertoires in COVID-19. Study-level information: Samples came from the United States, Italy and Spain, spanning acute and convalescent COVID-19.

The authors' processing: Researchers report that nucleated cell counts were estimated from reference gene primer amplification. Measured with immunoSEQ multiplex PCR; TCRdb has only the in-frame clones, and not every one. V and J calls and clone size are those listed in that table; D and trimming were worked out from the DNA. The repertoire holds roughly 81,000 clones, with about 91% as singletons. Germline CDR1 is SGHVS and CDR2 is FNYEAQ. Unmatched junction bases numbered 3, after V lost 3 bases and J lost 8 bases. The CDR3 is 13 residues long. The rearrangement uses TRBV7-6 and TRBJ1-1; the match to TRBD1 covers 10 bases. The receptor's source is a man between 70 and 80 years old with active or convalescent COVID-19. The source material was peripheral blood. The CDR3 coding sequence is TGTGCCAGCAGCTTGGGGGACAGGGGAGAAGCTTTCTTT. It encodes CASSLGDRGEAFF. Drawing the rest from reference TRBV7-6 and TRBJ1-1, the complete variable domain is GAGVSQSPRYKVTKRGQDVALRCDPISGHVSLYWYRQALGQGPEFLTYFNYEAQQDKSGLPNDRFSAERPEGSISTLTIQRTEQRDSAMYRCASSLGDRGEAFFGQGTRLTVV.